This T cell receptor beta chain was profiled in a study of OX40 agonist ivuxolimab in advanced cancers. Libraries were prepared by immunoSEQ multiplex PCR; TCRdb keeps only in-frame clonotypes and omits some of them. Among approximately 82,000 clones listed, approximately 84% were seen once. Systemic immunosuppression or a history of autoimmune disease excluded patients. This CDR3 region has 14 residues. The germline V gene has CDR1 KGHSH and CDR2 LQKENI. V lost 2 bases and J lost 6; bases outside the gene matches: 6. Sequencing used CD4+ or CD8+ T cells sorted from blood, obtained in a trial of the OX40 agonist ivuxolimab. The clonotype comes from an adult with an advanced solid tumor such as melanoma, head and neck, liver or kidney cancer. The chain joins TRBV18 to TRBJ1-2, with 7 nucleotides matching TRBD1. Written as DNA, the CDR3 is TGTGCCAGCTCACCAAGGGGGCAGGGCGATGGCTACACCTTC. Protein product: CASSPRGQGDGYTF.